This T cell receptor (beta chain) was recovered during a study of cytomegalovirus exposure and HLA in healthy donors. Study conclusions and caveats: Cytomegalovirus association was listed for about 180 TCR beta chains. In a later analysis, V- and J-gene trimming of beta chains associated with a DCLRE1C missense variant, replicated independently.

About this clone itself: Its antigen is not known.

The PCR was carried out with 60 Vbeta primers and 13 Jbeta primers. Assay used: immunoSEQ multiplex PCR; TCRdb lists only in-frame clones, some missing. Here the sample spans around 150,000 clones, just under 70% being singletons. The specimen was PBMCs. The sequence was obtained from a man aged 55 to 69 in good health and CMV-seronegative.

The DNA of the CDR3 is TGTGCCAGCAGCCAAAGGGGTAGCGGAAGAGATAGCACAGATACGCAGTATTTT. It yields the protein CASSQRGSGRDSTDTQYF. The chain has TRBV2 and TRBJ2-3, with D perhaps matching TRBD2 (6 bases). Germline V gene lookup returns CDR1 SNHLY and CDR2 FYNNEI. V was trimmed by 6 bases and J by 0 bases, leaving 22 bases between them. This CDR3 has 18 residues.